This TCR beta chain appears in the sequencing data of a study of T cells expressing NK-cell markers (dated by TCRdb to the early 2020s). Context from the whole study: Fewer than ten donors provided sorted CD3+CD56+NKG2C+, CD3+CD56+NKG2C- and CD3+CD56-NKG2C+ T-cell subsets, whose TCR beta-chain repertoires were profiled. Seven of the eight sequenced donors were HCMV-seropositive and one was HCMV-seronegative. All eight donors whose samples were sequenced were randomly selected healthy volunteers, three of them men and five women. Illumina HiSeq 2000/2500, MiSeq or NextSeq was used to sequence libraries as 2 x 150 bp reads. On the study overall, not on this receptor specifically: For six donors, the dominant CD3+CD56+NKG2C+ clonotypes were among the top 10 CD8+ clonotypes and accounted for roughly 1.0-8% of CD8+ T cells. Those dominant clonotypes were again the most abundant among CD3+CD56-NKG2C+ cells in a few donors, at about 28.3-60.1%. Whether the expanded NKG2C-expressing T cell clones were specific for HCMV antigens remained unclear.

Worth noting for this clonotype: Its binding antigen is unknown.

CDR1 is given as SGHRS and CDR2 as YFSETQ, both from the germline V gene. The CDR3 goes from the cysteine to the phenylalanine over 18 residues. No DNA is recorded. To determine HCMV serostatus, a commercial ELISA kit was used to detect HCMV-specific IgG in serum. Peripheral blood mononuclear cells were isolated from blood by Ficoll density gradient centrifugation. TCRdb names Illumina HiSeq 2000 as the instrument used. The TCR beta cDNA libraries were made using 5'RACE template switching, a step that added both a universal primer site and unique molecular identifiers. Priming for cDNA synthesis came from the TCR beta constant segment, and two successive PCR amplification steps followed. The authors processed their data as follows. MIGEC was used to demultiplex reads and group the reads by UMI, and MiTCR was used to assemble and quantify clonotypes. To exclude erroneous sequences, only TCR cDNA sequences supported by at least two reads were retained. Downstream repertoire analysis used the tcR package, and clonotypes were matched across fractions by CDR3 nucleotide sequence plus V segment. VDJmatch was used to annotate antigen specificity against VDJdb, with one amino acid substitution in CDR3 allowed. The reads, reprocessed by TCRdb, yield one row per CDR3 protein sequence and no DNA. The V and J calls and clone size are TCRdb's, not the authors'. The record for this sample contains 200,000 to 300,000 distinct CDR3 sequences. About 0.39% of the sample belongs to the ten largest clones.

The source is a man aged 18 to 30 in good health. Donor details come from another sample of the same person, matched by shared clones. The chain is made from TRBV5-1 and TRBJ2-5; TCRdb indicates TRBD1, and absent DNA this call remains unverified. Sequences were obtained from blood T cells: a sorted CD56 or NKG2C T cell subset, CD4+ or CD8+ T cells, or bulk PBMC T cells (not recorded which). Here the CDR3 is given as CASSLHPSTGLGQETQYF. With all but the CDR3 taken from the reference TRBV5-1 and TRBJ2-5 genes, the full variable domain is: KAGVTQTPRYLIKTRGQQVTLSCSPISGHRSVSWYQQTPGQGLQFLFEYFSETQRNKGNFPGRFSGRQFSNSRSEMNVSTLELGDSALYLCASSLHPSTGLGQETQYFGPGTRLLVL.